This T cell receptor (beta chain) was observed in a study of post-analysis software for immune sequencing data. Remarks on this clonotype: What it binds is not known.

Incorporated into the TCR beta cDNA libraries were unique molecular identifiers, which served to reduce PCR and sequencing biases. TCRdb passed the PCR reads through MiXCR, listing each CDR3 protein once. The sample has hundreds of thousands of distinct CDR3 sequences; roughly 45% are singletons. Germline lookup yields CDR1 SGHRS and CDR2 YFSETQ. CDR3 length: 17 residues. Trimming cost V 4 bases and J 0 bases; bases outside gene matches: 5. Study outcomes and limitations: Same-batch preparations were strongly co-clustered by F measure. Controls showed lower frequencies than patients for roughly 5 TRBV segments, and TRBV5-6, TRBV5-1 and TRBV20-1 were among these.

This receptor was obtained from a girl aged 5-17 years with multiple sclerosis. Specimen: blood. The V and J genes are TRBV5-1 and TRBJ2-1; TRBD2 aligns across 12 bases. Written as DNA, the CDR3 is TGCGCCAGCAGCGCTAAGACTAGCGGGAGCTCCTACAATGAGCAGTTCTTC. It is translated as CASSAKTSGSSYNEQFF.